The 8 T cell receptor beta chains presented below share a single source sample, sequenced in a study of OX40 agonist ivuxolimab in advanced cancers. Sequencing was performed with immunoSEQ multiplex PCR; in TCRdb, only in-frame clones are kept and a portion is missing. Among 9,500 to 15,000 clones, 80% to 90% were seen once, and the ten largest hold roughly 49%. Sample: CD4+ or CD8+ T cells sorted from blood, taken in a trial of the OX40 agonist ivuxolimab. The receptors were sampled from an adult with an advanced solid tumor such as melanoma, head and neck, liver or kidney cancer.

CDR3 in DNA: TGCGCCAGCAGTGCAGGACAGGGATCCAAAAACATTCAGTACTTC. It codes for CASSAGQGSKNIQYF. This sequence joins TRBV10-1 and TRBJ2-4, with 8 bases lining up with TRBD1. Losses at the gene ends were 4 bases for V and 2 bases for J; bases not matched to a gene: 4. CDR1 is WNHNN, CDR2 SYGVQD, per germline (reference sequence). CDR3 size: 15 residues.

For this clone: The junction departs from germline at one end; a sequencing error may be responsible. The chain employs TRBV11-2 and TRBJ2-1; 10 bases fit TRBD2. Looked up from germline, CDR1 is SGHAT and CDR2 is FQNNGV. The CDR3 consists of 13 residues. CDR3 in DNA: TGTGCCAGCAGCTTGGCTAGCGGGAGTGAGGAGTTCTTC. Translating gives CASSLASGSEEFF.

This chain uses TRBV29-1 with TRBJ1-1; 8 bases agree with TRBD1. Germline V gives CDR1 SQVTM, CDR2 ANQGSEA. The CDR3 is 14 amino acids. The trim removed 6 bases at V and 1 base at J, leaving 7 bases unmatched. The CDR3 spells CSVLRGLENTEAFF. The DNA of the CDR3 is TGCAGCGTCCTCAGGGGGCTAGAGAACACTGAAGCTTTCTTT.

The chain combines TRBV7-2 with TRBJ2-7, with 11 bases aligning to TRBD1. This CDR3 region has 15 residues. The germline gives CDR1 SGHTA, CDR2 FQGNSA. V shed 2 bases, J shed 2 bases, and the junction held 2 bases outside the gene matches. This chain's CDR3 is CASSLRDRGAYEQYF. The CDR3 region has the DNA TGTGCCAGCAGCTTAAGGGACAGGGGGGCCTACGAGCAGTACTTC.

V and J are TRBV4-3 and TRBJ1-2; D gene unclear. This CDR3 has 15 residues. V was pared by 0 bases and J by 2 bases, with 10 bases between. Germline CDR1 LGHNA, CDR2 YSLEER. The chain's CDR3 is CASSQDAGFNYGYTF. In DNA, the CDR3 is TGCGCCAGCAGCCAAGACGCCGGGTTCAACTATGGCTACACCTTC.

The CDR3 sequence is CASSVRTEQFF. The CDR3 DNA reads as TGTGCCAGCAGTGTGAGGACTGAGCAGTTCTTC. The rearrangement joins TRBV2 to TRBJ2-1; D unresolved. Trimming pared 4 bases from V and 9 bases from J, leaving 7 bases between. The CDR3 has 11 amino acids. Germline V gives CDR1 SNHLY, CDR2 FYNNEI.

J is TRBJ1-5 and V is TRBV9, with 7 bases fitting TRBD1. Germline V lookup: CDR1 SGDLS, CDR2 YYNGEE. The ends lost 1 base at V and 1 base at J; junction bases unmatched: 11. CDR3 length equals 18 residues. CDR3 sequence (DNA): TGTGCCAGCAGCGTACCCCAGGGGGGAGGGCTGAGCAATCAGCCCCAGCATTTT. Translating it yields CASSVPQGGGLSNQPQHF.

This clone was detected a few times. V gene TRBV4-1 combines with J gene TRBJ2-7, with D unclear. Trimming took 1 base from V and 1 from J, leaving 5 bases between them. CDR1 is MGHRA and CDR2 is YSYEKL in the germline V gene. The length of the CDR3 is 13 residues. The CDR3: CASSQAASYEQYF. The CDR3 DNA follows: TGCGCCAGCAGCCAAGCAGCGTCCTACGAGCAGTACTTC.